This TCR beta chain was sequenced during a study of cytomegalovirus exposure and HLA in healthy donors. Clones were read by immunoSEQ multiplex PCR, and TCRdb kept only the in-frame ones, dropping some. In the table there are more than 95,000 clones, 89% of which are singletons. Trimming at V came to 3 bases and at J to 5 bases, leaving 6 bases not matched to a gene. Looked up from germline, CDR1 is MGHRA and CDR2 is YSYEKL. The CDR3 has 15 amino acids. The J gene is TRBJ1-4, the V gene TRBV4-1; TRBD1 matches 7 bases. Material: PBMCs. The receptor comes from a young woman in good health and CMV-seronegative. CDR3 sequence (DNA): TGCGCCAGCAGCCAGACCGGGACAGCAAATGAAAAACTGTTTTTT. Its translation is CASSQTGTANEKLFF.